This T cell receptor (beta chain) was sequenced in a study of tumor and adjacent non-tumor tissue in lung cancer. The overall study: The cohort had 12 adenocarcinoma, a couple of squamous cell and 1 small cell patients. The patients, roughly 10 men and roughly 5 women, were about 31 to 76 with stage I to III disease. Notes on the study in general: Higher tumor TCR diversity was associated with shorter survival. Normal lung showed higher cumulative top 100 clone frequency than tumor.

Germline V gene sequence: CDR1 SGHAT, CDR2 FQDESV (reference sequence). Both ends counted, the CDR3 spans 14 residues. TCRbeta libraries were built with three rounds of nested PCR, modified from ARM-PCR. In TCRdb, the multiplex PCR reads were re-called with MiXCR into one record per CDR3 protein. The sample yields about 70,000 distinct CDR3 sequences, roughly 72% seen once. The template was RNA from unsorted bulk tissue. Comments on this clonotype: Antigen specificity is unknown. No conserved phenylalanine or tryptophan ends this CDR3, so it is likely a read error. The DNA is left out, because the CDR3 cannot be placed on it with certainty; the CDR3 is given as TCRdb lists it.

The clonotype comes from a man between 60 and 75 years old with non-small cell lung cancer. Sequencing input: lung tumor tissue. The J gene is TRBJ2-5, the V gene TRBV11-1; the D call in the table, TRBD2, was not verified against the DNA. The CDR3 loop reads CASSLAGLAETQYV.